This T cell receptor beta chain was retrieved from a study of blood T cells in healthy people across ages (dated by TCRdb to the mid-2010s). Study-wide context: In model experiments, template switching captured roughly one uniquely barcoded TCR beta cDNA molecule for every two T cells. To track age-related changes in TCR beta repertoire diversity, the study relied on deep sequencing normalized with unique cDNA molecular identifiers. Donors of different ages were randomly distributed across sequencing lanes to avoid experimental bias. Two additional independent replicas of 1 million unique cDNA reads from the same blood draw were analyzed for two donors (one aged 18 to 30 and one aged 80 or older). Four age groups were formed from the donors: young (average around 15 years), middle-aged (around 39), aged (under 70) and long-lived (around 82). Overall study results and their limits: The percentage of naive T cells measured by flow cytometry correlated strongly with observed TCR beta diversity. The CMV infection status of donors was not known, potentially confounding age-related changes in expanded clonotypes. Since profiling was done on bulk unsorted PBMCs, naive and antigen-experienced compartments could not be conclusively compared. Estimates of total diversity based on one million sequenced T cells were regarded as lower bounds and as underestimates. Compared with the aged group, the long-lived group had more naive CD4+ T cells, fewer expanded clones and increased TCR diversity, a pattern suggesting age selection. As age increased, observed TCR beta diversity per million T cells dropped in a roughly linear way, and a significant reduction was already evident by age about 40.

Donors were under 40 systemically healthy Caucasian individuals from Russia aged roughly 6 to 100 years. Around 10 milliliters of peripheral blood were collected from each donor into EDTA-treated Vacutainer tubes. PBMCs were isolated by Ficoll-Paque density-gradient centrifugation, with at least 7 million obtained per sample. Trizol reagent was used to extract total RNA from PBMCs, with at least 5 micrograms per sample. For every donor, an aliquot of PBMCs went through flow cytometry to measure the percentages of naive CD45RAhigh/CD27high T cells. The library relied on 5' RACE. The reads were generated on an Illumina HiSeq 2500. A second PCR of about 7 to 12 cycles was performed with a sample-barcoded 5' primer and a J-beta primer mix. A unique molecular identifier was introduced onto each TCR beta cDNA molecule by a template-switch 5' adaptor carrying 12 random nucleotides. At least 2.5 million CDR3-containing paired-end reads were obtained from each sample. First-strand cDNA was synthesized from all RNA with the Mint cDNA synthesis kit, primed by a TRBC-specific oligonucleotide. Following uracil-DNA glycosylase treatment, all cDNA underwent a first 18-cycle PCR with the universal primers M1SS and BC2_uni_R. Concerning the study's data processing: Normalization of each sample was performed by random selection of 1 million high-quality reads, each carrying a distinct molecular identifier. Reads with shared molecular identifiers were discarded instead of being binned into consensus sequences. MiTCR, set to a Q25 quality threshold and the strictest error-elimination algorithm, was used for CDR3 identification, clonotype clustering and error correction. A nonparametric unseen species model with Euler transformation was used to estimate lower-bound total TCR beta diversity. The public reads were quality trimmed at Q25 with fastp and then assembled into clones with MiXCR by TCRdb, keeping productive beta chains. Rows with one shared CDR3 protein collapse into an entry with the most common genes and DNA. The V and J calls shown here were made by TCRdb, not taken from the authors' results. This sample gives under 2 million distinct CDR3 sequences in total; approximately 32% of them show up just once. In total, the top ten clones hold approximately 11% of the sample.

Turning to this clonotype: Its recognized antigen is unknown. No base quality information exists; no much larger clone differs at one position.

Specimen: blood. This TCR came from a woman aged 25 to 39 in good health.

The CDR3 protein is CASSWGTSTYNEQFF. At the DNA level, the sequence is TGTGCCAGCAGCTGGGGGACGTCTACCTACAATGAGCAGTTCTTC. The V gene is TRBV7-9 and the J gene is TRBJ2-1; the D match is possibly TRBD1 or TRBD2, with 5 bases aligned in each. The CDR3 measures 15 amino acids from cysteine to phenylalanine. CDR3 DNA is the only sequence kept; it has 45 bases, read in frame from the first base. V is cut by 4 bases and J by 2 bases, and the space between the germline ends is 12 bases. Based on the germline V gene (reference sequence), the CDR1 and CDR2 sequences are SEHNR and FQNEAQ. The full variable domain, with segments outside the CDR3 supplied by the reference TRBV7-9 and TRBJ2-1 proteins, appears as DTGVSQNPRHKITKRGQNVTFRCDPISEHNRLYWYRQTLGQGPEFLTYFQNEAQLEKSRLLSDRFSAERPKGSFSTLEIQRTEQGDSAMYLCASSWGTSTYNEQFFGPGTRLTVL.